A selection of T cell receptor beta chains follows, all from one sample in a study of Ad26.COV2.S vaccination and SARS-CoV-2 variants. The data were produced by immunoSEQ multiplex PCR, yet TCRdb's version contains in-frame clones alone and is incomplete. The sample has fewer than 400,000 clones; 70% to 90% are singletons. The sequencing here drew on peripheral blood, taken in a trial of Ad26.COV2.S vaccine versus placebo. The receptors were gathered from a person between 18 and 60 years old who received the Ad26.COV2.S COVID-19 vaccine or a placebo. Both conserved end residues are part of each CDR3. A D gene is named only where the DNA matches it firmly. The listing skips clone size in some rows; elsewhere it reads once, few, many or a size class.

j_call | v_call | clone_size | d_call | cdr3_nt | cdr3_aa
TRBJ2-4 | TRBV24-1 | - | TRBD1 | TGTGCCACCAGTGAGACGACAGGGGCCAAAAACATTCAGTACTTC | CATSETTGAKNIQYF
TRBJ1-4 | TRBV29-1 | - | - | TGCAGCGCGGGGTGGGGAAATGAAAAACTGTTTTTT | CSAGWGNEKLFF
TRBJ2-2 | TRBV5-6 | - | - | TGTGCCAGCACCCGCCCGGGCTCGGGAACCGGGGAGCTGTTTTTT | CASTRPGSGTGELFF
TRBJ2-2 | TRBV9 | - | TRBD1 | TGTGCCAGCAGCGTCATACCGGGACAGGTAAACACCGGGGAGCTGTTTTTT | CASSVIPGQVNTGELFF
TRBJ1-2 | TRBV7-2 | - | TRBD1 | TGTGCCAGCAGCCCTGACAGGGGTCTTAGGCGCTACACCTTC | CASSPDRGLRRYTF
TRBJ1-1 | TRBV20-1 | - | - | TGCAGTGCTAGTAGGCAGGAGCTCGAGGAAGCTTTCTTT | CSASRQELEEAFF
TRBJ1-2 | TRBV5-5 | - | - | TGTGCCAGCAGCTTGTCGGGGGGGAACTATGGCTACACCTTC | CASSLSGGNYGYTF
TRBJ1-3 | TRBV28 | - | - | TGTGCCAGCAGTTTATATGGAGCGGGACAAAGGAAGTTAGGCGGAAACACCATATATTTT | CASSLYGAGQRKLGGNTIYF
TRBJ1-4 | TRBV5-4 | - | TRBD1 | TGTGCCAGCAGCTCGAGACAGATTACCGGGACAGTGAATGAAAAACTGTTTTTT | CASSSRQITGTVNEKLFF
TRBJ2-3 | TRBV29-1 | - | - | TGCAGCGTCAAGGGGGGGAGACGACAGGACACAGATACGCAGTATTTT | CSVKGGRRQDTDTQYF
TRBJ1-1 | TRBV18 | - | - | TGTGCCAGCTCACAAATTGACGGCGGGGCGACTGAAGCTTTCTTT | CASSQIDGGATEAFF
TRBJ1-1 | TRBV2 | once | TRBD1 | TGTGCCAGTACGGACAGGGGGTCGAACACTGAAGCTTTCTTT | CASTDRGSNTEAFF
TRBJ2-7 | TRBV28 | - | TRBD1 | TGTGCCAGCAGTTTATATCGGACAGGGGGCCTCGAGCAGTACTTC | CASSLYRTGGLEQYF
TRBJ1-1 | TRBV5-5 | - | - | TGTGCCAGCAGCCAGACTCAGACATTACTAGCGAGCACTGAAGCTTTCTTT | CASSQTQTLLASTEAFF
TRBJ2-7 | TRBV18 | - | - | TGTGCCAGCTCATCAAAAAATGATGCCTCCTACGAGCAGTACTTC | CASSSKNDASYEQYF
TRBJ2-7 | TRBV4-2 | few | TRBD1 | TGTGCCAGCAGCCAGGGACAGGGGCGAAGACCCTCCTACGAGCAGTACTTC | CASSQGQGRRPSYEQYF
TRBJ1-2 | TRBV2 | - | TRBD1 | TGTGCCAGCAAAGACAGGGCTCGAGGCTACACCTTC | CASKDRARGYTF
TRBJ2-1 | TRBV27 | once | TRBD1 | TGTGCCAGCAGCACGGGGACAGGGGGTTTCAATGAGCAGTTCTTC | CASSTGTGGFNEQFF
TRBJ2-7 | TRBV5-6 | - | - | TGTGCCAGCAGCTTGGCCGGAACAGACTACGAGCAGTACTTC | CASSLAGTDYEQYF
TRBJ2-5 | TRBV9 | - | TRBD2 | TGTGCCAGCAGTGTTACTAGCGGGGGATCGGAGACCCAGTACTTC | CASSVTSGGSETQYF
TRBJ2-5 | TRBV7-2 | - | - | TGTGCCAGCAGCTCGGCCGAGACCCAGTACTTC | CASSSAETQYF
TRBJ2-7 | TRBV27 | - | - | TGTGCCAGCAGTTCACCTAGGGGGCTAGCGGGCGGCCACGAGCAGTACTTC | CASSSPRGLAGGHEQYF
TRBJ1-6 | TRBV28 | few | - | TGTGCCAGCAGCATTCAGCGGGTAGGAACCTATAATTCACCCCTCCACTTT | CASSIQRVGTYNSPLHF
TRBJ2-7 | TRBV28 | - | - | TGTGCCAGCAATATGCAGTTCTACGAGCAGTACTTC | CASNMQFYEQYF
TRBJ1-2 | TRBV9 | - | TRBD1 | TGTGCCAGCAGCGCCACATCCGGGACAGGGGCCTACACCTTC | CASSATSGTGAYTF
TRBJ2-1 | TRBV10-3 | - | - | TGTGCCATCAGTGAGTCCGCGGCGGGATACAATGAGCAGTTCTTC | CAISESAAGYNEQFF
TRBJ1-1 | TRBV5-5 | - | TRBD1 | TGTGCCAGCAGCTTGGCTTCAGGGGGCGCGGAAGCTTTCTTT | CASSLASGGAEAFF
TRBJ2-7 | TRBV11-2 | - | TRBD2 | TGTGCCAGCAGCTTAGAATTTCTAGCGGGGGGGTACGAGCAGTACTTC | CASSLEFLAGGYEQYF
TRBJ1-2 | TRBV14 | - | - | TGTGCCAGCAGCCAAGATACCCCCATCAGAGGTTATAACTATGGCTACACCTTC | CASSQDTPIRGYNYGYTF
TRBJ1-1 | TRBV2 | - | - | TGTGCCAGCAGCAGACAGGTGAACACTGAAGCTTTCTTT | CASSRQVNTEAFF
TRBJ1-5 | TRBV7-2 | - | TRBD1 | TGTGCCAGCAGGGGGGACAGCCTCTATCAGCCCCAGCATTTT | CASRGDSLYQPQHF
TRBJ2-3 | TRBV30 | - | TRBD2 | TGTGCCTGGAATCCTAGCGGGGTAACGAGGGTAACGCAGTATTTT | CAWNPSGVTRVTQYF
TRBJ1-3 | TRBV7-8 | - | TRBD1 | TGTGCCAGCAGCACAGGGACAGGGACTAGGGGAAGAAACACCATATATTTT | CASSTGTGTRGRNTIYF
TRBJ2-3 | TRBV11-3 | - | - | TGTGCCAGCAGCTTAGAAAAGGATACGCAGTATTTT | CASSLEKDTQYF
TRBJ1-5 | TRBV4-1 | once | TRBD1 | TGCGCCAGCAGCCAAGCCCTGGGACAGATTGTGAGCAATCAGCCCCAGCATTTT | CASSQALGQIVSNQPQHF
TRBJ2-3 | TRBV7-9 | - | - | TGTGCCAGCAGCTACGCTGCACAGGGCGCAGATACGCAGTATTTT | CASSYAAQGADTQYF
TRBJ2-2 | TRBV28 | - | - | TGTGCCAGCAGCCCACTAGCAGACTATGGGGAGCTGTTTTTT | CASSPLADYGELFF
TRBJ2-5 | TRBV25-1 | - | TRBD2 | TGTGCCAGCAGTGAAATTGGGCGGGGGGGAACAGAGACCCAGTACTTC | CASSEIGRGGTETQYF
TRBJ2-3 | TRBV7-9 | once | - | TGTGCCAGCAGCTTAGCGAAGGGGGGCCCGATGAGCACAGATACGCAGTATTTT | CASSLAKGGPMSTDTQYF